Below, one T cell receptor beta chain is given with its context. Its specific antigen is unknown. Nothing much larger sits one base from this clone, and base qualities are not available. The data belong to a study of blood T cell repertoires in COVID-19 (dated by TCRdb to about 2020). For the wider study: Collaborator samples came from the United States, Italy and Spain and covered acute and convalescent phases of COVID-19. The prospective study material was composed of cDNA or gDNA derived from T cells, B-cell-depleted T cells, or PBMCs. Subjects who had been exposed to COVID-19, were actively infected with it, or had recovered from it provided the deeply sampled blood TCRbeta repertoires that made up the dataset. The repertoires were made available in a free public database intended to serve as a resource for research on the immune response to SARS-CoV-2. The samples were drawn from two sources: the first 160 participants of the ongoing ImmuneRACE study, and over 950 subjects contributed by 6 global collaborators. A de-identified subject ID, COVID-19 status, age in years and sex were almost always included in the sample metadata. HLA class I and class II types, where available, came from metadata supplied by the sample provider rather than from assay-based typing.

In the prospective study, participants were about 18 to 100 years old, resided in about 25 geographic areas of the United States, and were enrolled through a virtual design. In the prospective study, participants were assigned to cohorts based on the clinical history participants reported in a screening survey and a study questionnaire. Recovered participants in ImmuneRACE Cohort 3 were defined by two consecutive negative NP/OP PCR tests, clearance by a healthcare professional, or resolution of symptoms. Each participant in the prospective study had whole blood, serum and a nasopharyngeal or oropharyngeal swab collected by mobile phlebotomists. Prospective study participants could optionally give additional blood draws and questionnaires over a roughly two-month period. Blood samples from the prospective study were shipped frozen or at room temperature prior to DNA extraction. TCRbeta CDR3 regions were amplified from genomic DNA using the immunoSEQ Assay, a bias-controlled multiplex PCR. The paper's data handling went like this. Within the assay, amplification of reference gene primers was used to estimate how many nucleated cells each sample contained. To quantify the absolute abundance of each unique TCRbeta CDR3 rearrangement, sequence reads were collapsed and filtered. For each sample, productive Simpson clonality was calculated as the square root of Simpson's diversity index over productive rearrangements. TCRdb limited this immuneACCESS table to in-frame rearrangements with V and J called. A share of clones is missing; checked studies link under half to unresolved V genes, and the rest is unexplained. For V, J and clone size, that table is used; D and trimming come from the DNA. The sample contains more than 110,000 clones, 60% to 80% of them found a single time. Around 2.9% of the sample rests with the top ten.

Clipping removes 1 base from V and 2 bases from J, with 3 as the unmatched junction base count. CDR1 and CDR2, looked up from the germline V gene, are KGHSH and LQKENI. Measured from the cysteine to the phenylalanine, the CDR3 is 16 residues long. Of the read, only the CDR3 DNA is kept; its 48 bases are in frame from base 1. Here is what the overall study found, with its caveats: Clinical and demographic metadata were provided uncurated, with the amount varying by source and participant.

The sequencing sample was made of PBMCs or T cells enriched from blood (not recorded which). This receptor chain uses TRBV18 and TRBJ2-7; 12 central nucleotides agree with TRBD2. The sequence derives from a woman aged 45-60 years who had recovered from COVID-19. The CDR3: CASSPQGLAGTYEQYF. The sequence in DNA is TGTGCCAGCTCACCACAAGGACTAGCGGGGACCTACGAGCAGTACTTC.